The 17 T cell receptor beta chains below were found in one sample sequenced in a study of T-cell reconstitution after alpha-beta-depleted transplantation in children. This sample's TCRbeta library carried unique molecular identifier barcodes. TCRdb re-derived calls from the PCR reads in MiXCR, one entry per CDR3 protein. In the table there are fewer than 550,000 distinct CDR3 sequences, about 10% of which are singletons. Here the sequenced sample was PBMCs, mostly from graft donor cells, taken 180 days after TCRalphabeta/CD19-depleted stem cell transplant. These receptors were collected from a female patient aged 2-9 years who had a stem cell transplant for aplastic anemia, so the T cells may come from the graft donor.

J is TRBJ2-1 and V is TRBV4-3, with D possibly TRBD1 on 5 matching bases. Germline V CDR1 and CDR2: LGHNA, YSLEER. Trimming took off 1 base at V and 3 bases at J, with 13 bases between the two ends. The CDR3 spans 16 residues. The CDR3: CASSQAFGALYNEQFF. The CDR3 coding sequence is TGCGCCAGCAGCCAAGCGTTTGGGGCCCTCTACAATGAGCAGTTCTTC.

CDR3 nucleotides: TGTGCCAGCAGCCAAGGTGGGGGGGTTAGCAATCAGCCCCAGCATTTT. Protein: CASSQGGGVSNQPQHF. The chain recombines TRBV3-1 with TRBJ1-5; TRBD1 might be the D (5 bases). With 1 base removed from V and 0 bases from J, the gap between germline ends came to 10 bases. The germline gives CDR1 LGHDT, CDR2 YNNKEL (reference sequence). The CDR3 is 16 amino acids. The full variable domain, its missing parts supplied by reference TRBV3-1 and TRBJ1-5, is DTAVSQTPKYLVTQMGNDKSIKCEQNLGHDTMYWYKQDSKKFLKIMFSYNNKELIINETVPNRFSPKSPDKAHLNLHINSLELGDSAVYFCASSQGGGVSNQPQHFGDGTRLSIL.

The CDR3 coding sequence is TGCAGCGTACTCAGTGGGGGGGGCGAGCAGTACGTC. This sequence encodes CSVLSGGGEQYV. The J gene is TRBJ2-7, the V gene TRBV29-1; TRBD2 matches at 7 bases. V was pared by 6 bases and J by 6 bases, with 8 bases of the junction left unmatched. Germline V gene lookup returns CDR1 SQVTM and CDR2 ANQGSEA. This CDR3 has 12 amino acids.

This clonotype has a handful of counts. This rearrangement joins TRBV5-8 to TRBJ1-1; TRBD1 might be the D (5 bases). The V end was cut by 3 bases, the J end by 5 bases, with 17 bases between. The CDR3 has 15 amino acids. CDR1 SGHTS and CDR2 YDEGEE come from the germline V gene. The CDR3 is CASSWASVGGTEAFF. CDR3 nucleotides: TGTGCCAGCAGCTGGGCCTCTGTCGGGGGGACTGAAGCTTTCTTT.

This clonotype was observed a handful of times. DNA of the CDR3: TGTGCCAGCAGTTGGGGACAGGGTCTCGGCACTGAAGCTTTCTTT. It codes for CASSWGQGLGTEAFF. The J gene is TRBJ1-1, the V gene TRBV27; 9 positions match TRBD1. The CDR3 totals 15 residues. Germline CDR1 and CDR2: MNHEY and SMNVEV (reference sequence). J was trimmed by 4 bases and V by 4 bases; bases with no gene match: 7.

This clonotype was detected ten times or more. The chain joins TRBV29-1 to TRBJ2-7, with D tentatively TRBD1 (6 bases). V was shortened by 6 bases and J by 4 bases, with 19 bases between the two germline ends. Looked up from germline, CDR1 is SQVTM and CDR2 is ANQGSEA. The length of the CDR3 is 14 residues. CDR3 in amino acids: CSVPVPRGEYEQYV. The CDR3 coding sequence is TGCAGCGTCCCCGTGCCCAGGGGAGAGTACGAGCAGTACGTC.

The table lists this clonotype with a few counts. V is TRBV7-9 and J is TRBJ2-5, with a tentative D call TRBD2 (5 bases). Germline CDR1 is SEHNR and CDR2 is FQNEAQ (reference sequence). The CDR3 loop spans 15 amino acids. The V end lost 2 bases, the J end lost 3 bases, and 13 bases lay between the germline ends. CDR3 coding DNA: TGTGCCAGCAGCTTAATTCCGGGAACAAAAGAGACCCAGTACTTC. Protein sequence: CASSLIPGTKETQYF.

The V and J genes are TRBV6-2 or TRBV6-3 and TRBJ1-2; D is unresolved. CDR1 and CDR2 from the germline V gene are MNHEY and SVGEGT. V gave up 6 bases and J gave up 5 bases, with 10 bases separating them. This CDR3 is 12 amino acids long. DNA of the CDR3: TGTGCCAGCAGACCCGCCATTTATGGCTACACCTTC. Its protein is CASRPAIYGYTF.

This clonotype was observed many times. The genes are TRBV3-1 and TRBJ1-1; tentative D call: TRBD1 (5 bases). The V gene lost 6 bases and the J gene lost 0 bases, with 8 bases spanning the gap. CDR3 length: 13 residues. The germline V gene encodes CDR1 LGHDT and CDR2 YNNKEL (reference sequence). This CDR3 is CASSPQVNTEAFF. The DNA of the CDR3 is TGTGCCAGCAGTCCACAGGTGAACACTGAAGCTTTCTTT.

This clonotype was picked up a small number of times. Relative to the germline gene, one junction end is altered; a read error may explain this. This rearrangement joins TRBV20-1 to TRBJ1-2; maybe TRBD1 (5 bases). Germline V gene data show CDR1 as DFQATT and CDR2 as SNEGSKA (reference sequence). This CDR3 contains 13 residues. The CDR3 loop reads CSARGGARYGYTF. CDR3 nucleotides: TGCAGTGCCAGAGGCGGGGCTCGGTATGGCTACACCTTC.

The V call is TRBV5-1, the J call TRBJ1-2; perhaps TRBD1 as D (5 bases). CDR1 is SGHRS, CDR2 YFSETQ, per germline. V was clipped by 1 base and J by 8 bases, with 18 bases between them. CDR3 length: 15 residues. Here the CDR3 reads CASSLTPGPTPGYTF. The CDR3 DNA is TGCGCCAGCAGCTTGACTCCGGGACCTACCCCGGGCTACACCTTC.

This clonotype was found a few times. The chain links TRBV7-9 to TRBJ1-1; no firm D call. Germline V lookup: CDR1 SEHNR, CDR2 FQNEAQ (reference sequence). Trimming removed 0 bases from V and 1 base from J, with 9 bases in between. The CDR3 covers 15 residues. The CDR3 DNA sequence: TGTGCCAGCAGCTTAGCGGTTGCAGCGAACACTGAAGCTTTCTTT. It is translated as CASSLAVAANTEAFF.

This clonotype was seen a few times. This chain uses TRBV21-1 with TRBJ2-7. TRBV21-1 is a pseudogene. There are 13 residues in the CDR3. The CDR3 coding sequence is TGTGCCAGCAGCAAAAGGTCCTCCTACGAGCAGTACTTC. This codes for CASSKRSSYEQYF.

This clonotype was counted only a few times. The chain employs TRBV5-1 and TRBJ2-7, with no clear D. Trimming cost V 0 bases and J 7 bases, with 17 bases left between them. This CDR3 has 15 amino acids. Germline-derived CDR1 and CDR2 are SGHRS and YFSETQ. The CDR3 DNA follows: TGCGCCAGCAGCTTGGGGAATCGAGGTCCGTCGGAGCAGTACTTC. Its protein product is CASSLGNRGPSEQYF.

The chain carries TRBV20-1 and TRBJ2-7; D gene uncertain. The CDR3 covers 11 residues. V lost 4 bases, J lost 6 bases, and 10 bases lay in between. The germline gives CDR1 DFQATT, CDR2 SNEGSKA (reference sequence). The CDR3 here is CSATMSGEQYF. In nucleotides, the CDR3 is TGCAGTGCTACCATGTCAGGCGAGCAGTACTTC.

The table lists this clonotype with a few counts. V gene TRBV24-1 combines with J gene TRBJ2-2, with a possible D match to TRBD2 (5 bases). CDR3 size: 16 residues. Trimming stripped 2 bases from V and 4 bases from J, with 13 bases between. CDR1 KGHDR and CDR2 SFDVKD come from the germline V gene. CDR3 protein: CATSDSKTGFTGELFF. The CDR3 DNA sequence: TGTGCCACCAGTGATTCTAAGACGGGATTCACCGGGGAGCTGTTTTTT.

The J gene is TRBJ2-1, the V gene TRBV5-1, with 9 bases identical to TRBD2. This CDR3 is 15 amino acids long. The germline gives CDR1 SGHRS, CDR2 YFSETQ. The V and J ends lost 7 bases and 8 bases, in that order; junction bases with no gene match: 13. CDR3 in amino acids: CASVPVSGRRHEQFF. The DNA for the CDR3 is TGCGCCAGCGTCCCCGTTAGCGGGAGACGGCATGAGCAGTTCTTC.